This T cell receptor beta chain emerged from a study of control samples from healthy donors and cancer patients (dated by TCRdb to about 2020). Library method: the immunoSEQ multiplex PCR assay. The immuneACCESS repertoire file appears here via TCRdb, limited to in-frame rearrangements. These files lack a portion of the clones; in checked studies, under half of the deficit traces to unresolved V genes, and the cause of the others is not known. In this sample the table shows around 170,000 clones, just over 85% of which occur a single time. Under 5% of the sample is taken by the ten largest. At the junction V is shortened by 10 bases and J by 5 bases; bases outside the gene matches: 10. The CDR3, from cysteine to phenylalanine, totals 13 residues. CDR3 DNA is the only sequence kept; it has 39 bases, read in frame from the first base. The germline V gene (reference sequence) supplies CDR1 LNHDA and CDR2 SQIVND.

A note on this clone: Its antigen has not been determined. Per-base qualities were not stored, and no clone one base away is much larger.

The sequenced material came from blood. The source of this sequence is a woman aged 25 to 45 in good health. The rearrangement joined TRBV19 to TRBJ1-1, with TRBD1 identical over 7 junction bases. The bases are TGTGCCACCTCGACAGGGTTTCGGACTGAAGCTTTCTTT. Its translation reads: CATSTGFRTEAFF.